This T cell receptor beta chain was captured by sequencing in a study of cytomegalovirus exposure and HLA in healthy donors. For the study at large: Clustering assigned 70% to 90% of the approximately 400 genotyped donors to the Caucasian-associated ancestry cluster. Regarding the study as a whole: A later analysis by the authors found several of the most significant clusters apparently linked to common viral pathogens. Researchers reported from a later analysis that most CMV-associated TCR beta chains appeared HLA-restricted.

With regard to this clone: No antigen is known for it.

Germline loops: CDR1 SGHDT, CDR2 YYEEEE. V lost 0 bases and J 3 bases, leaving 10 bases between the germline ends. The CDR3 loop spans 14 amino acids. The PCR ran on 60 Vbeta and 13 Jbeta primers. Sequencing was performed with immunoSEQ multiplex PCR; in TCRdb, only in-frame clones are kept and a portion is missing. Of 210,000 or so clones listed, approximately 82% are singletons. J is TRBJ2-7 and V is TRBV5-6; perhaps TRBD2 as D (5 bases). Sequencing input: PBMCs. This TCR came from a man aged 18-30 years in good health and CMV-seronegative. CDR3 sequence: CASSLASGHYEQYF. CDR3 sequence (DNA): TGTGCCAGCAGCTTGGCCAGCGGCCACTACGAGCAGTACTTC.